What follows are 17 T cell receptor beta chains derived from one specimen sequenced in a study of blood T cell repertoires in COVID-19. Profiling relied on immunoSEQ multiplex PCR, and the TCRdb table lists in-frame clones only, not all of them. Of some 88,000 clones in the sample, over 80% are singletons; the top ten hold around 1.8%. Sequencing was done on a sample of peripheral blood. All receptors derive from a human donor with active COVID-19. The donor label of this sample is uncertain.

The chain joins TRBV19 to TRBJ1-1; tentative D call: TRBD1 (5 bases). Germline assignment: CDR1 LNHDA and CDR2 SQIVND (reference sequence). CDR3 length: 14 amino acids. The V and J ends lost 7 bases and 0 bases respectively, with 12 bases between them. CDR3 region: CASTARQLNTEAFF. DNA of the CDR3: TGTGCCAGTACGGCGAGACAGTTGAACACTGAAGCTTTCTTT.

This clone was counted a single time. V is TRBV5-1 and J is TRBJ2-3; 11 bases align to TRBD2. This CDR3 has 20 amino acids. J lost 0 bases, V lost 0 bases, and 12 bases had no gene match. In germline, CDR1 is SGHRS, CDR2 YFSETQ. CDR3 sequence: CASSLVRLAGGKTSTDTQYF. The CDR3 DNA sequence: TGCGCCAGCAGCTTGGTGCGGCTAGCGGGGGGAAAAACTAGCACAGATACGCAGTATTTT.

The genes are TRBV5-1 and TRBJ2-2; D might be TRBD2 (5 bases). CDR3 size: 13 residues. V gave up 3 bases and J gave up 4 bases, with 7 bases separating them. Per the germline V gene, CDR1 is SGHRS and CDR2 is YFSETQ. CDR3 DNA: TGCGCCAGCAGCTCCGGGGTCACCGGGGAGCTGTTTTTT. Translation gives CASSSGVTGELFF. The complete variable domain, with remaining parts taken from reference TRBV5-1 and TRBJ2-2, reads KAGVTQTPRYLIKTRGQQVTLSCSPISGHRSVSWYQQTPGQGLQFLFEYFSETQRNKGNFPGRFSGRQFSNSRSEMNVSTLELGDSALYLCASSSGVTGELFFGEGSRLTVL.

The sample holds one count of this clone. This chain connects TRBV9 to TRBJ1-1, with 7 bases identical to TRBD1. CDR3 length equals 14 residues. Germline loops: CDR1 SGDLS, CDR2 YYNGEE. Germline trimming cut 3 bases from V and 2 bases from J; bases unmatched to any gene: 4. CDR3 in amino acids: CASSARDRNTEAFF. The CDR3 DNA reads TGTGCCAGCAGCGCCAGGGACAGAAACACTGAAGCTTTCTTT.

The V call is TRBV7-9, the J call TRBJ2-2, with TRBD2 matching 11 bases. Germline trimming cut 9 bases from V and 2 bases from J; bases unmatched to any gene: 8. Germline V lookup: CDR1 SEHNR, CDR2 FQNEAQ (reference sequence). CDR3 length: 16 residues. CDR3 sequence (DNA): TGTGCCAGAGGGGCTAGCGGGGGGTTAAACACCGGGGAGCTGTTTTTT. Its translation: CARGASGGLNTGELFF.

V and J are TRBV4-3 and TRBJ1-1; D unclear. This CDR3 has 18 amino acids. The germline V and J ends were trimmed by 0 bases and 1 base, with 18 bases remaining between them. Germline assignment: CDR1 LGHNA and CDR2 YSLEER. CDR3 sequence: CASSQEGGGVAGNTEAFF. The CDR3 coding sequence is TGCGCCAGCAGCCAAGAGGGTGGAGGCGTGGCCGGGAACACTGAAGCTTTCTTT.

For the CDR3, the DNA is TGCGCCAGCAGCCAAGAAGGTGGAGCGGGCCAGCCCCAGCATTTT. The encoded protein is CASSQEGGAGQPQHF. The chain employs TRBV4-1 and TRBJ1-5, with D uncertain. V lost 0 bases and J 7 bases, leaving 13 bases between the germline ends. The CDR3 extends over 15 amino acids. Germline loops: CDR1 MGHRA, CDR2 YSYEKL.

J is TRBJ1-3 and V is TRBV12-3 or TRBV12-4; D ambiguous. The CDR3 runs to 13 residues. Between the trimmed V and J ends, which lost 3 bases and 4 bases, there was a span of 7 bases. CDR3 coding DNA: TGTGCCAGCAGTTTTCTTCCCGGAAACACCATATATTTT. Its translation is CASSFLPGNTIYF.

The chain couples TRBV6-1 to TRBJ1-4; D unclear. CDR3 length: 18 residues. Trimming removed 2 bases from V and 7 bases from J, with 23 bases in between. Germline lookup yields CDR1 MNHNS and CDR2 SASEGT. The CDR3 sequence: CASSERAASSLEGEKLFF. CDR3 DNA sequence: TGTGCCAGCAGTGAAAGGGCTGCGTCGTCCCTCGAGGGTGAAAAACTGTTTTTT.

The CDR3 loop reads CATSDTTSGGAIGTDTQYF. The CDR3 nucleotides read TGTGCCACCAGTGATACGACTAGCGGGGGGGCGATTGGCACAGATACGCAGTATTTT. The V call is TRBV24-1, the J call TRBJ2-3; 14 bases agree with TRBD2. The length of the CDR3 is 19 residues. The germline gives CDR1 KGHDR, CDR2 SFDVKD. V lost 3 bases and J lost 1; bases outside the gene matches: 8.

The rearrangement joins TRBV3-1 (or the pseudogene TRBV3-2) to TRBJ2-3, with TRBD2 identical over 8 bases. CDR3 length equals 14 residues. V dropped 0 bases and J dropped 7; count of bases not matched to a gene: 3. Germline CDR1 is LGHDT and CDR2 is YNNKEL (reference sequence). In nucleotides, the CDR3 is TGTGCCAGCAGCCAAGACAGCGGGGGAAATACGCAGTATTTT. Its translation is CASSQDSGGNTQYF.

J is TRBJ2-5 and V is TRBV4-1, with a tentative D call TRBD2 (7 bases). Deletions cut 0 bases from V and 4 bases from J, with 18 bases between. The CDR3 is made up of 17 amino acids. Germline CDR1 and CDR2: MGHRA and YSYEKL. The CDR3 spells CASSQERGGAALETQYF. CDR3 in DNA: TGCGCCAGCAGCCAAGAAAGGGGGGGTGCAGCCCTAGAGACCCAGTACTTC.

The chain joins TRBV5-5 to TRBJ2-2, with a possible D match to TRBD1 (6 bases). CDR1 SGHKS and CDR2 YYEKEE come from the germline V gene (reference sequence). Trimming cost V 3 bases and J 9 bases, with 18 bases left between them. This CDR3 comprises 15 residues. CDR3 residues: CASSYTGFDPRELFF. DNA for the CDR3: TGTGCCAGCAGCTACACAGGGTTTGATCCCCGGGAGCTGTTTTTT.

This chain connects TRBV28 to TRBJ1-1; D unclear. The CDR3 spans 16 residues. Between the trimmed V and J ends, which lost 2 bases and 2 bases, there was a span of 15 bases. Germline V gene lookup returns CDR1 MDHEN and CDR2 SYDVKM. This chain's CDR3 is CASSLVGGPGNTEAFF. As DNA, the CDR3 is TGTGCCAGCAGTTTAGTAGGAGGCCCGGGAAACACTGAAGCTTTCTTT.

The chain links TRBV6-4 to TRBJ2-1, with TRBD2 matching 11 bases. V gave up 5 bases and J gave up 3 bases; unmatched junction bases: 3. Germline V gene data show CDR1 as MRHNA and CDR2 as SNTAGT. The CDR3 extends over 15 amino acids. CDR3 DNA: TGTGCCAGCAGTTTAGCGGGGGGGGACTACAATGAGCAGTTCTTC. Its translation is CASSLAGGDYNEQFF.

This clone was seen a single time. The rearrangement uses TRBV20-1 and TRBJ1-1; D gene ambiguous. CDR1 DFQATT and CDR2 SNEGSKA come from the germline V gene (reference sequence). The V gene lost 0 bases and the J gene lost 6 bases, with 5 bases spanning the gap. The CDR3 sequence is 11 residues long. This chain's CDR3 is CSARDHPEAFF. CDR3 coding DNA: TGCAGTGCTAGAGATCATCCTGAAGCTTTCTTT.

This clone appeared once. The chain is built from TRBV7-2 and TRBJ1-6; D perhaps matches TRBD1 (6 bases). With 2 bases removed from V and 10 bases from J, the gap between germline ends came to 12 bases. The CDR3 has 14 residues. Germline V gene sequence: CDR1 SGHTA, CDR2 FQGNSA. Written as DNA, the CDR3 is TGTGCCAGCAGCTTAAGATACAGGGAATCACCCCTCCACTTT. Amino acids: CASSLRYRESPLHF.